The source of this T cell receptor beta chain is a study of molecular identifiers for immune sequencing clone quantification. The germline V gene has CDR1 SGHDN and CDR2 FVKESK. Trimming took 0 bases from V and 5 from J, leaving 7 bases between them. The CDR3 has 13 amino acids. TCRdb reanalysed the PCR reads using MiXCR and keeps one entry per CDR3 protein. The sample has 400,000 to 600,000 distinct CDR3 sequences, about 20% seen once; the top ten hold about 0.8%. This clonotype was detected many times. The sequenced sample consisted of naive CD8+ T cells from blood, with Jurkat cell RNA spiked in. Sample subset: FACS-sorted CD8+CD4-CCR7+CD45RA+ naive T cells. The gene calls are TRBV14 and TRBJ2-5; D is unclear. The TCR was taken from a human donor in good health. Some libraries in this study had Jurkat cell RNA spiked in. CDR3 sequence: CASSQDFIETQYF. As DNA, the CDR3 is TGTGCCAGCAGCCAAGATTTCATCGAGACCCAGTACTTC.